Listed below are T cell receptor beta chains from one sample, sequenced in a study of long-term antiretroviral therapy in people with HIV. Libraries were prepared by immunoSEQ multiplex PCR; TCRdb keeps only in-frame clonotypes and omits some of them. The sample contains around 20,000 clones, roughly 80% of which appear only once. The specimen comprised unsorted PBMCs, sampled 0.5 years before starting antiretroviral therapy. The receptors come from a young man with HIV. CDR3s include the opening cysteine and the closing phenylalanine or tryptophan. Fields, in order: CDR3 protein, CDR3 DNA, D gene, V gene, J gene, clone size. D genes are given only for firm matches. Rows may omit the clone size; those that give it use once, few, many or a size class.

CASSGDRDYGYTF	TGTGCCAGCAGCGGCGACAGGGATTATGGCTACACCTTC	TRBD1	TRBV5-5	TRBJ1-2	-
CASSSSPEMNTEAFF	TGTGCCAGCAGCTCCTCCCCGGAAATGAACACTGAAGCTTTCTTT	-	TRBV6-6	TRBJ1-1	-
CASGPDRGRYEQYF	TGTGCTAGTGGCCCAGACAGGGGGAGATACGAGCAGTACTTC	TRBD1	TRBV12-5	TRBJ2-7	medium-sized
CSAPVNGLADYNEQFF	TGCAGCGCCCCCGTGAATGGGCTAGCGGACTACAATGAGCAGTTCTTC	TRBD2	TRBV29-1	TRBJ2-1	-
CASSDPFMLNEQYF	TGTGCCAGCAGTGACCCCTTCATGTTGAACGAGCAGTACTTC	-	TRBV6-1	TRBJ2-7	-
CASSISSSGSNEQYF	TGTGCCAGTAGTATTAGTTCTAGCGGGAGTAACGAGCAGTACTTC	TRBD2	TRBV19	TRBJ2-7	-
CASSFPWVEIHEQYF	TGTGCCAGCAGCTTTCCCTGGGTTGAAATCCACGAGCAGTACTTC	-	TRBV7-2	TRBJ2-7	-
CASSPTTDTQYF	TGTGCCAGTAGCCCTACCACAGATACGCAGTATTTT	-	TRBV19	TRBJ2-3	-
CASSSTTGKNEQYF	TGCGCCAGCAGTTCCACGACAGGGAAGAACGAGCAGTACTTC	TRBD1	TRBV10-1	TRBJ2-7	-
CASSRPGQGYEQYF	TGTGCCAGCAGCCGGCCGGGACAGGGCTACGAGCAGTACTTC	TRBD1	TRBV5-4	TRBJ2-7	-